This T cell receptor (beta chain) was found in a study of tumor-infiltrating lymphocytes in primary liver carcinoma. Turning to the study itself: Ranging in age from 30 to 69 years, the patients were men and women.

The researchers produced TCR beta cDNA from 500 to 550 ng total RNA with a constant-region primer. Construction of TCR beta libraries relied on three successive nested multiplex PCR rounds employing slightly modified ARM-PCR. The first two PCR rounds used TRBV1-TRBV30 primers with a Cbeta primer, nine to eleven cycles each. Via MiXCR, TCRdb re-called the multiplex PCR reads, giving one row per CDR3 protein. The data contain 55,000 or so distinct CDR3 sequences, about two thirds of them singletons. With respect to this clonotype: A much larger clonotype is one base distant, so this may be a read error.

Germline V lookup: CDR1 SGHRS, CDR2 YFSETQ. This CDR3 comprises 16 residues. It was from approximately 20-30 mg of unsorted bulk tissue that RNA and DNA were co-extracted. Five distinct regions per tumor were sampled. The rearrangement links TRBV5-1 to TRBJ2-5; D call uncertain. Sequencing was carried out using liver tumor tissue from sampling region 2. The sample's subset: tumor region T2, inferior pole. This clonotype was obtained from a man aged 40-49 years with primary liver carcinoma and hepatitis B virus infection. CDR3 residues: CTSSLEASSLQETQYF. The CDR3 DNA is TGCACCAGCAGCTTGGAAGCCAGTTCACTCCAAGAGACCCAGTACTTC.